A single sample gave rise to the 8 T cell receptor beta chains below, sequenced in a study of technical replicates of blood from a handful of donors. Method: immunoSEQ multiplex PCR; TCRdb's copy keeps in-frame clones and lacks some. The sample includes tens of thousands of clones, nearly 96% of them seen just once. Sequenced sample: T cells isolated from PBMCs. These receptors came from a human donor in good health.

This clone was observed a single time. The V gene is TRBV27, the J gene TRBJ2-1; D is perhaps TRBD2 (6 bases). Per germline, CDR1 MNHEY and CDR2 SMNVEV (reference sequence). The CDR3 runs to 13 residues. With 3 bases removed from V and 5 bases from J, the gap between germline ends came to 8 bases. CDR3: CASSFGGNNEQFF. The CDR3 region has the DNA TGTGCCAGCAGTTTCGGGGGAAACAATGAGCAGTTCTTC.

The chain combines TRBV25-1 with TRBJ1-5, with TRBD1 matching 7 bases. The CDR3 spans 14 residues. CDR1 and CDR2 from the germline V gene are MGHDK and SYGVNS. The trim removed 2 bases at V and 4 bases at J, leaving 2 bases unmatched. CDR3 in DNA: TGTGCCAGCAGTGAAGGACAGGTAAATCAGCCCCAGCATTTT. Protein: CASSEGQVNQPQHF. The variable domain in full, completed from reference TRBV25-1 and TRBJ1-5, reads EADIYQTPRYLVIGTGKKITLECSQTMGHDKMYWYQQDPGMELHLIHYSYGVNSTEKGDLSSESTVSRIRTEHFPLTLESARPSHTSQYLCASSEGQVNQPQHFGDGTRLSIL.

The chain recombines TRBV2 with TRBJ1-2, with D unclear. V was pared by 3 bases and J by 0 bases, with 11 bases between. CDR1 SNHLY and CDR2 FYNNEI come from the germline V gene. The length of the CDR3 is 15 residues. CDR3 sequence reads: CASSETPSPNYGYTF. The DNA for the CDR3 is TGTGCCAGCAGTGAGACTCCTAGCCCTAACTATGGCTACACCTTC.

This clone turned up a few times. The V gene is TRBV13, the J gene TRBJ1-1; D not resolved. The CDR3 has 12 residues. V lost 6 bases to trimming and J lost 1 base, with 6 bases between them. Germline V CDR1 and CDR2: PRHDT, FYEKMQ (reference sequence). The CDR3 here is CASSEQNTEAFF. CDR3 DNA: TGTGCCAGCAGTGAACAGAACACTGAAGCTTTCTTT. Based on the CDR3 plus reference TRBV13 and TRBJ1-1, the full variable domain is AAGVIQSPRHLIKEKRETATLKCYPIPRHDTVYWYQQGPGQDPQFLISFYEKMQSDKGSIPDRFSAQQFSDYHSELNMSSLELGDSALYFCASSEQNTEAFFGQGTRLTVV.

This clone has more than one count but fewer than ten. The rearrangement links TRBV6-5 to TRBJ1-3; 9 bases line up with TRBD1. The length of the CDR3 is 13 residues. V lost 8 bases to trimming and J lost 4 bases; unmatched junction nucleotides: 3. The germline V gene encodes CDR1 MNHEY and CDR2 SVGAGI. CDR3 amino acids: CASRTGDGNTIYF. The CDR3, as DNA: TGTGCCAGCCGGACAGGGGACGGAAACACCATATATTTT.

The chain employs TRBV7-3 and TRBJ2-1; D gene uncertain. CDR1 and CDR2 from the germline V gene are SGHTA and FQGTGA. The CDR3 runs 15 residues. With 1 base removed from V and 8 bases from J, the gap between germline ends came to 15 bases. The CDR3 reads CASSLNYPLEDEQFF. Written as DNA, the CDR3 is TGTGCCAGCAGCTTAAATTACCCCCTCGAGGATGAGCAGTTCTTC.

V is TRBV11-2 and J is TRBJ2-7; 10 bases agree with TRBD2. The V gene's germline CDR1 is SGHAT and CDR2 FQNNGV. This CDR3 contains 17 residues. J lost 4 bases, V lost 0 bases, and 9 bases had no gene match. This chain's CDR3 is CASSLEATSGIEYEQYF. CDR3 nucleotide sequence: TGTGCCAGCAGCTTAGAGGCAACTAGCGGGATAGAATACGAGCAGTACTTC. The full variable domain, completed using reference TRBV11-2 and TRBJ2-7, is EAGVAQSPRYKIIEKRQSVAFWCNPISGHATLYWYQQILGQGPKLLIQFQNNGVVDDSQLPKDRFSAERLKGVDSTLKIQPAKLEDSAVYLCASSLEATSGIEYEQYFGPGTRLTVT.

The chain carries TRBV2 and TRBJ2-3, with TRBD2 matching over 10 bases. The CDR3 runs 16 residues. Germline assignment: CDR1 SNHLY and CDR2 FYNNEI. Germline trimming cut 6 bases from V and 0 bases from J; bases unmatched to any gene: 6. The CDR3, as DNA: TGTGCCAGCAGACCACTAGCGGGGATAAGCACAGATACGCAGTATTTT. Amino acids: CASRPLAGISTDTQYF.